The present T cell receptor (beta chain) was sequenced within a study of chemoradiotherapy in HPV16-positive cancers. Study overall: Candidate HPV-specific clones and shared TCR motifs came from a couple of HPV16-positive patients.

There are 13 residues in the CDR3. V was pared by 4 bases and J by 6 bases, with 15 bases between. Germline CDR1 GTSNPN, CDR2 SVGIG (reference sequence). This clone showed up just a few times. Its antigen is unidentified. TCRdb's copy holds only in-frame clones and misses some; the assay was immunoSEQ multiplex PCR. Here the sample spans some 30,000 clones, around four fifths being singletons. The study, taken as a whole, reports: For HPV16-positive patients, expanding HPV-responsive T cells associated with longer recurrence-free survival.

This specimen was blood, taken from a patient who underwent chemoradiotherapy. This sequence was found in a human donor with HPV-associated anogenital cancer. This chain joins TRBV30 and TRBJ1-1, with no clear D. As DNA, the CDR3 is TGTGCCTGGACAAATCGTATGACGGCTGAAGCTTTCTTT. This codes for CAWTNRMTAEAFF.